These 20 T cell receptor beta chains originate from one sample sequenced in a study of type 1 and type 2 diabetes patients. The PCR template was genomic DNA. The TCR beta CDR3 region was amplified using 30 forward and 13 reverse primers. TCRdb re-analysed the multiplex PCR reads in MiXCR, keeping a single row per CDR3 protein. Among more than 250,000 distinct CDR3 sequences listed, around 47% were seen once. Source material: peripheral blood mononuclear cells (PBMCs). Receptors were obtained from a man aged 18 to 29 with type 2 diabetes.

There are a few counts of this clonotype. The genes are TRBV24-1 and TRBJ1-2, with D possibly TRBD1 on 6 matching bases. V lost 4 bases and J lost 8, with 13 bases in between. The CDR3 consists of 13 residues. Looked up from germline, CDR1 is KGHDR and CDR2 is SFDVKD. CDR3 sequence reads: CATSELQGRGYTF. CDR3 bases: TGTGCCACCAGTGAGTTACAGGGAAGAGGCTACACCTTC.

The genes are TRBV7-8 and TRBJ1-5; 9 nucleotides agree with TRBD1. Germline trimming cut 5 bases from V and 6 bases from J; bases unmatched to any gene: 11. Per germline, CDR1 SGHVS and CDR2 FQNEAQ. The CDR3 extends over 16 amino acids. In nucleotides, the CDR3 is TGTGCCAGCAGCCTACCGGGACAGGGTCTTGGTCAGCCCCAGCATTTT. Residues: CASSLPGQGLGQPQHF.

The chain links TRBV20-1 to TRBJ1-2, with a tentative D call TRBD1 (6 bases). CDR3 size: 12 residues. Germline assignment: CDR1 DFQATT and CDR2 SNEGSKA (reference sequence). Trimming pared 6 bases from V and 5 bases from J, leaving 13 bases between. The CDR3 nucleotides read TGCAGTGCCCTGGGACACGGTTATGGCTACACCTTC. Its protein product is CSALGHGYGYTF.

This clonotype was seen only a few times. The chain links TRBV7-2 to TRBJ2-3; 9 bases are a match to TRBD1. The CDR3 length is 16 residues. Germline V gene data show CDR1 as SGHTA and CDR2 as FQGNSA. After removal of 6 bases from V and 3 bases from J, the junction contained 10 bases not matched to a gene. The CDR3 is CASRAGTGLSTDTQYF. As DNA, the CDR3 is TGTGCCAGCAGGGCCGGGACAGGGTTAAGTACAGATACGCAGTATTTT.

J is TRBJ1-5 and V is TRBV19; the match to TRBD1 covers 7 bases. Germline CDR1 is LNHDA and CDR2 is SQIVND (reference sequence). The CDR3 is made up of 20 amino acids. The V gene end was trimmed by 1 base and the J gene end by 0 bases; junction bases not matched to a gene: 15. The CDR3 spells CASSIAPGDSSPYSNQPQHF. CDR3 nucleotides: TGTGCCAGTAGTATAGCCCCGGGGGACAGTTCCCCTTATAGCAATCAGCCCCAGCATTTT.

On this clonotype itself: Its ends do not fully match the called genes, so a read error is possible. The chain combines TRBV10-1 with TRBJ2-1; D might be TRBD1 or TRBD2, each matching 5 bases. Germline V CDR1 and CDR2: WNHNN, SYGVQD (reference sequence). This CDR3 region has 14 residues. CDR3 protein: CASSGTVSDNEQFF. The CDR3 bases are TGTGCCAGCAGTGGGACGGTTAGCGACAATGAGCAGTTCTTC.

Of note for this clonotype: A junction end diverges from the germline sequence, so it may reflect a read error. CDR3 sequence: CACSSNYEQYF. In DNA form, the CDR3 reads TGTGCCTGCAGTAGTAACTACGAGCAGTACTTC. The chain couples TRBV28 to TRBJ2-7; D uncertain. This CDR3 contains 11 residues. Germline V CDR1 and CDR2: MDHEN, SYDVKM.

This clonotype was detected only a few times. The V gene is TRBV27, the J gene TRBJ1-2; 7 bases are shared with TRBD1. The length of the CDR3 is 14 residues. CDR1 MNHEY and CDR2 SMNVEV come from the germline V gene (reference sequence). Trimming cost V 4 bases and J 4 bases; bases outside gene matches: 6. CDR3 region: CASSSRDSPYGYTF. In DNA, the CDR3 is TGTGCCAGCAGTTCCAGGGACAGCCCCTATGGCTACACCTTC.

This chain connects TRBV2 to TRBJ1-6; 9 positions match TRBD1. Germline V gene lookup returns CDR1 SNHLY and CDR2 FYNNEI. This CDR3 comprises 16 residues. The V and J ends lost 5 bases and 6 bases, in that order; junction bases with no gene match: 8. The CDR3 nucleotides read TGTGCCAGCAGTTCGGACAGGGGTCGTCCTAATTCACCCCTCCACTTT. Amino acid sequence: CASSSDRGRPNSPLHF.

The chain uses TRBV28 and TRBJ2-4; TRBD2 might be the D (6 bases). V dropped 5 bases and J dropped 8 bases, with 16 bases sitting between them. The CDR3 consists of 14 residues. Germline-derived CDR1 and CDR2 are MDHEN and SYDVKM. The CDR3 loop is CASSHPGGAYIQYF. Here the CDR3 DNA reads TGTGCCAGCAGTCATCCAGGCGGGGCGTACATTCAGTACTTC.

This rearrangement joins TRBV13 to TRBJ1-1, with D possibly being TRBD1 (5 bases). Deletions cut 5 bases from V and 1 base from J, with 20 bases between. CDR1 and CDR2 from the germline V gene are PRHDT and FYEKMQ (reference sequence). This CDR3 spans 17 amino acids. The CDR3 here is CASSVFRQPLRNTEAFF. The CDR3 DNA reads TGTGCCAGCAGCGTATTCCGACAGCCCCTTAGGAACACTGAAGCTTTCTTT.

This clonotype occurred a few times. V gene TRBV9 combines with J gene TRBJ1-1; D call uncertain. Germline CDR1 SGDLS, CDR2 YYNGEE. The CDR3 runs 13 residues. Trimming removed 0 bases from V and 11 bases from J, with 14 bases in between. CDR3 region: CASSVVSGGEAFF. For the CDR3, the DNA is TGTGCCAGCAGCGTAGTCTCAGGCGGTGAGGCTTTCTTT.

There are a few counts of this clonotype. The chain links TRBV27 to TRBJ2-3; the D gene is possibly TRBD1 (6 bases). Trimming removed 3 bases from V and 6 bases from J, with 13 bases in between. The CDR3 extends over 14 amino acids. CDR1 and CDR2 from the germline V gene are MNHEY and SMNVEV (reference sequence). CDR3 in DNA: TGTGCCAGCAGTTTCTCAGGGGAGTCGGATACGCAGTATTTT. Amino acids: CASSFSGESDTQYF.

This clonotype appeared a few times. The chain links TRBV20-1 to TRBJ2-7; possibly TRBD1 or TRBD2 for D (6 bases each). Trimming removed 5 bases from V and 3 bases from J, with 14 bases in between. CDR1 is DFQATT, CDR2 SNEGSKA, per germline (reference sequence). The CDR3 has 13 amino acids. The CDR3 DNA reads TGCAGTGCTGAGGAGGGGGTCAGCTACGAGCAGTACTTC. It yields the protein CSAEEGVSYEQYF.

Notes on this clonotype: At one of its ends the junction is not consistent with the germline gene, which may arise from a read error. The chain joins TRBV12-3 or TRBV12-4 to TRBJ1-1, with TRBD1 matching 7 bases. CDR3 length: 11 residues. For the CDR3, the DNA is TGTGCCAGCAGTTTGGGGGACAGTCGTTTTTTT. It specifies CASSLGDSRFF.

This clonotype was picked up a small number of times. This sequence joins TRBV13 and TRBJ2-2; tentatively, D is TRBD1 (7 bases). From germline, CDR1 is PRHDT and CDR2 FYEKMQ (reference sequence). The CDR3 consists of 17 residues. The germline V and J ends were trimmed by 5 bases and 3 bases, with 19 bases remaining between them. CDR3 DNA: TGTGCCAGCAGCACCCGACAGGGAGGTCAGGACACCGGGGAGCTGTTTTTT. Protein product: CASSTRQGGQDTGELFF.

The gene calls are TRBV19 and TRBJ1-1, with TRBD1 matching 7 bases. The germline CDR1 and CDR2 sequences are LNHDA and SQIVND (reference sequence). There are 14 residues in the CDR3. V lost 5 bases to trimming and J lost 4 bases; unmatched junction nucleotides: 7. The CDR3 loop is CASSLYSGGTEAFF. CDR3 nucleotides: TGTGCCAGTAGTCTCTATTCAGGGGGCACTGAAGCTTTCTTT.

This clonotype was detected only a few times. The CDR3 here is CASSALRLAGGYSDEQFF. CDR3 DNA sequence: TGCGCCAGCAGCGCCCTTCGGCTAGCGGGAGGGTATTCGGATGAGCAGTTCTTC. The chain employs TRBV10-1 and TRBJ2-1, with 12 bases matching TRBD2. The J segment lost 8 bases and the V segment lost 6 bases, leaving 17 bases of the junction unmatched. Germline V gene data show CDR1 as WNHNN and CDR2 as SYGVQD (reference sequence). The CDR3 spans 18 residues.

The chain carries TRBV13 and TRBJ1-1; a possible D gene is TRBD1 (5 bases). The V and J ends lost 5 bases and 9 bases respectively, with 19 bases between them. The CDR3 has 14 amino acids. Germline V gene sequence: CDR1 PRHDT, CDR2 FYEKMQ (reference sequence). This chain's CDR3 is CASSHSGDAFKAFF. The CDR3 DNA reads TGTGCCAGCAGCCATAGCGGGGACGCCTTTAAAGCTTTCTTT.

CDR3 nucleotides: TGTGCCTGGAGTGTGTCCCTGTACAATGAGCAGTTCTTC. Translating it yields CAWSVSLYNEQFF. V and J are TRBV30 and TRBJ2-1; unclear D gene. Germline-derived CDR1 and CDR2 are GTSNPN and SVGIG (reference sequence). The ends were cut back, 0 bases at V and 4 bases at J, with 7 bases in the middle. The CDR3 loop spans 13 amino acids.